This TCR beta chain comes out of a study of cytomegalovirus exposure and HLA in healthy donors. The PCR had 60 Vbeta and 13 Jbeta primers. Produced via immunoSEQ multiplex PCR; TCRdb's table is partial and in-frame only. The sample lists approximately 110,000 clones, around 63% occurring once. This CDR3 is built from 15 residues. V was pared by 0 bases and J by 1 base, with 7 bases between. Germline values: CDR1 KGHSH, CDR2 LQKENI. This sequence was found in a man aged 25 to 40 in good health and CMV-seronegative. Sequencing was performed on PBMCs. V and J are TRBV18 and TRBJ2-1; no definite D call. The CDR3 spells CASSPPERSYNEQFF. In DNA form, the CDR3 reads TGTGCCAGCTCACCACCGGAGCGTTCCTACAATGAGCAGTTCTTC.